This TCR beta chain was identified during a study of T cells after yellow fever vaccination. Study context: SMART-Seq v4 Ultra Low Input prepared libraries from low-cell fractions. Study-level results: Subsequent booster samples again held most clones from primary vaccination (roughly 95% CD4, 85% to 90% CD8). The secondary response peaked faster, at day 5 versus 15, but was weaker.

The study made its TCR cDNA through 5'RACE template switching. That step introduced a universal primer site along with UMIs. TCRdb itself ran the 5' RACE reads through MiXCR, one entry per CDR3 protein. This repertoire shows tens of thousands of distinct CDR3 sequences, about 6% found once; its top ten account for around 37%. This clonotype occurred a few times. Its cognate antigen is unknown. The CDR3 has 15 residues. Germline CDR1 MGHRA, CDR2 YSYEKL. Trimming removed 0 bases from V and 2 bases from J, with 11 bases in between. This clonotype was obtained from a man aged 18 to 35 who received the YFV17D yellow fever vaccine. The chain couples TRBV4-1 to TRBJ2-7; D gene ambiguous. The starting material was CD8+ T cells sorted from PBMCs, obtained more than 35 days after the first yellow fever vaccination. CDR3 bases: TGCGCCAGCAGCCAAGATCGGGTGGGCACCTACGAGCAGTACTTC. Translated, it gives CASSQDRVGTYEQYF.